The sequence of this T cell receptor (beta chain) was determined in a study of control samples from healthy donors and cancer patients. Profiling relied on immunoSEQ multiplex PCR, and the TCRdb table lists in-frame clones only, not all of them. The repertoire includes around 90,000 clones, 70% to 90% of them detected once, and 15% to 20% sits in the top ten. Trimming removed 3 bases from V and 7 bases from J, with 13 bases in between. The V gene's germline CDR1 is LGHNA and CDR2 YNFKEQ. CDR3 size: 14 residues. The clonotype was recovered from a man aged 25-40 years in good health. The specimen was blood. The rearrangement links TRBV4-2 to TRBJ2-1, with unresolved D. The CDR3 nucleotides read TGTGCCAGCAGCCAGGGGTCTGGCCGGAATGAGCAGTTCTTC. Translating it yields CASSQGSGRNEQFF.